These 2 T cell receptor beta chains share one sample of origin, sequenced in a study of blood T cell repertoires in COVID-19. TCRdb keeps only in-frame clones here, not all; method: immunoSEQ multiplex PCR. Of 400,000 to 450,000 clones listed, about 91% were seen once; the top ten hold around 1.5%. The source material was peripheral blood. The receptors were gathered from a woman in her forties with COVID-19, enrolled during active disease.

The V gene is TRBV11-2, the J gene TRBJ1-6, with D unresolved. Trimming took 4 bases from V and 0 from J, leaving 10 bases between them. The germline V gene encodes CDR1 SGHAT and CDR2 FQNNGV. The CDR3 has 16 residues. The CDR3, as DNA: TGTGCCAGCAGCTCTTCAGCGAGCTCCTATAATTCACCCCTCCACTTT. The encoded protein is CASSSSASSYNSPLHF.

The chain is built from TRBV6-1 and TRBJ1-3; no clear D. The germline V gene has CDR1 MNHNS and CDR2 SASEGT. The germline V and J ends were trimmed by 0 bases and 4 bases, with 4 bases remaining between them. This CDR3 has 13 amino acids. CDR3 nucleotides: TGTGCCAGCAGTGAAGCGCGGGGAAACACCATATATTTT. Its translation: CASSEARGNTIYF.